This T cell receptor beta chain was recovered during a study of CD8 T cells in Susac syndrome. About 0.5 to 1 ug RNA was reverse transcribed with random hexamers. TCRdb reanalysed the immunoSEQ multiplex PCR reads using MiXCR and keeps one entry per CDR3 protein. The sample gives over 130,000 distinct CDR3 sequences, roughly 95% of which show up once; approximately 0.11% is in the top ten. The CDR3 has 14 amino acids. V was trimmed by 4 bases and J by 7 bases, leaving 17 bases between them. Germline assignment: CDR1 MNHEY and CDR2 SMNVEV (reference sequence). The genes are TRBV27 and TRBJ2-7, with D perhaps given as TRBD1 or TRBD2 (6 bases each). The TCR was taken from a human donor with multiple sclerosis. The source material was CD4+ T cells from PBMCs. CDR3 loop: CASSSGGHLREQYF. In DNA, the CDR3 is TGTGCCAGCAGTTCTGGGGGGCATTTGCGGGAGCAGTACTTC.